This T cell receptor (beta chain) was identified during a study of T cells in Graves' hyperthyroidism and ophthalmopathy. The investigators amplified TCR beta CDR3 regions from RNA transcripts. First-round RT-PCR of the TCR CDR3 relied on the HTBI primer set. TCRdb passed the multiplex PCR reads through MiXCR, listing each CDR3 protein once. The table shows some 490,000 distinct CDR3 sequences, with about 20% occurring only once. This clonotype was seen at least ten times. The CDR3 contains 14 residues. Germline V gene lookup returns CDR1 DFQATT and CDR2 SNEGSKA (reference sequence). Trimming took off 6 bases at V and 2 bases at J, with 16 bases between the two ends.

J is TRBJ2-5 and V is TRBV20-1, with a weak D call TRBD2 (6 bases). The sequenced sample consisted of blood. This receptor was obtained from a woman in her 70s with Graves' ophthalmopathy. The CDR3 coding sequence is TGCAGTGCAACCGCCGCAGGGACTCAAGAGACCCAGTACTTC. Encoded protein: CSATAAGTQETQYF.